This T cell receptor beta chain derives from a study of tumor and adjacent non-tumor tissue in lung cancer. Study-wide results and limits: Tumor tissue had significantly higher TCR diversity than normal lung.

The template was RNA from unsorted bulk tissue. A modified ARM-PCR protocol with three rounds of nested PCR amplified TCRbeta. TCRdb analysed the multiplex PCR reads with MiXCR anew, one entry per CDR3 protein. The sample yields fewer than 130,000 distinct CDR3 sequences, approximately 87% seen once. A note on this clonotype: Its antigen is not identified. At one of its ends the junction is not consistent with the germline gene, which may arise from a read error.

Germline loops: CDR1 DFQATT, CDR2 SNEGSKA (reference sequence). The CDR3 spans 16 residues. The V and J genes are TRBV20-1 and TRBJ1-5, with 9 bases that match TRBD1. The receptor was isolated from a man aged 65-85 years with non-small cell lung cancer. The sample consisted of lung tumor tissue. For the CDR3, the DNA is TGCAGTGTTAGAGGCCGGACAGGGGCCAGTAATCAGCCCCAGCATTTT. It yields the protein CSVRGRTGASNQPQHF.